What follows are 9 T cell receptor beta chains derived from one specimen sequenced in a study of cytomegalovirus exposure and HLA in healthy donors. PCR used 60 Vbeta primers and 13 Jbeta primers. Clones were read by immunoSEQ multiplex PCR, and TCRdb kept only the in-frame ones, dropping some. The sample yields more than 150,000 clones, 75% to 80% seen once. The material sequenced was PBMCs. The receptors were sampled from a man aged 50 to 59 in good health and CMV-seropositive.

The J gene is TRBJ2-7, the V gene TRBV2; TRBD1 agrees at 7 bases. CDR3 length equals 15 residues. The V gene end was trimmed by 2 bases and the J gene end by 2 bases; junction bases not matched to a gene: 6. Germline assignment: CDR1 SNHLY and CDR2 FYNNEI. The CDR3 spells CASSERVTGPYEQYV. For the CDR3, the DNA is TGTGCCAGCAGTGAACGTGTGACAGGGCCCTACGAGCAGTACGTC.

CDR3 protein: CASSSGPHYEQYV. CDR3 sequence (DNA): TGTGCCAGCAGCTCCGGCCCACACTACGAGCAGTACGTC. The chain couples TRBV7-9 to TRBJ2-7, with unresolved D. From germline, CDR1 is SEHNR and CDR2 FQNEAQ (reference sequence). V was pared by 4 bases and J by 3 bases, with 10 bases between. CDR3 length: 13 amino acids.

The chain is built from TRBV4-1 and TRBJ1-1; TRBD1 agrees at 7 bases. This CDR3 region has 17 residues. J was trimmed by 0 bases and V by 6 bases; bases with no gene match: 13. The germline V gene encodes CDR1 MGHRA and CDR2 YSYEKL. CDR3 sequence: CASSRYLTGQLNTEAFF. In DNA form, the CDR3 reads TGCGCCAGCAGTCGTTACCTTACGGGACAGTTGAACACTGAAGCTTTCTTT.

This clone has a single count. The chain employs TRBV19 and TRBJ1-1; 8 positions agree with TRBD1. The CDR3 has 16 amino acids. J was trimmed by 5 bases and V by 5 bases; bases with no gene match: 13. Germline V lookup: CDR1 LNHDA, CDR2 SQIVND (reference sequence). The CDR3 coding sequence is TGTGCCAGTAGTCAGATCCCCGGACAGGGATCAACTGAAGCTTTCTTT. Encoded protein: CASSQIPGQGSTEAFF.

This chain links TRBV6-1 with TRBJ1-3; D call uncertain. Per the germline V gene, CDR1 is MNHNS and CDR2 is SASEGT. Trimming took 7 bases from V and 4 from J, leaving 17 bases between them. The length of the CDR3 is 15 residues. CDR3 DNA: TGTGCCAGCAACCTACACTGGGCCCCCGGAAACACCATATATTTT. Translation gives CASNLHWAPGNTIYF.

The count of this clone is one. The CDR3 reads CASSPQGRDGYTF. As DNA, the CDR3 is TGTGCCAGCAGTCCACAGGGACGGGACGGCTACACCTTC. The rearrangement uses TRBV2 and TRBJ1-2, with D perhaps TRBD1 (6 bases). Trimming took 5 bases from V and 8 from J, leaving 15 bases between them. The germline V gene has CDR1 SNHLY and CDR2 FYNNEI. The CDR3 has 13 amino acids.

The chain links TRBV29-1 to TRBJ1-1; tentative D call: TRBD1 (5 bases). In germline, CDR1 is SQVTM, CDR2 ANQGSEA. CDR3 length: 15 amino acids. Trimming pared 6 bases from V and 0 bases from J, leaving 17 bases between. The CDR3 reads CSVWGVLGVNTEAFF. The CDR3 nucleotides are TGCAGCGTGTGGGGGGTCCTGGGGGTGAACACTGAAGCTTTCTTT.

This clone was found once. The CDR3 DNA follows: TGTGCCAGCAGCTTGGGACCAGGGGGAGATGTGAACACTGAAGCTTTCTTT. As protein: CASSLGPGGDVNTEAFF. The chain employs TRBV5-6 and TRBJ1-1, with 7 nucleotides matching TRBD1. The ends lost 0 bases at V and 0 bases at J; junction bases unmatched: 8. CDR1 and CDR2 from the germline V gene are SGHDT and YYEEEE. The CDR3 has 17 amino acids. Together with reference TRBV5-6 and TRBJ1-1, the CDR3 gives the full variable domain: DAGVTQSPTHLIKTRGQQVTLRCSPKSGHDTVSWYQQALGQGPQFIFQYYEEEERQRGNFPDRFSGHQFPNYSSELNVNALLLGDSALYLCASSLGPGGDVNTEAFFGQGTRLTVV.

The chain uses TRBV29-1 and TRBJ1-5; no clear D gene. V lost 4 bases and J lost 6, with 10 bases in between. There are 12 residues in the CDR3. Germline CDR1 SQVTM, CDR2 ANQGSEA. CDR3 coding DNA: TGCAGCGTTGTTAATTCGGGTCAGCCCCAGCATTTT. This translates into CSVVNSGQPQHF.